This is a list of T cell receptor beta chains from one sample in a study of T cells in Graves' hyperthyroidism and ophthalmopathy. TCRdb reprocessed the multiplex PCR reads via MiXCR and lists one record per CDR3 protein. Of 310,000 or so distinct CDR3 sequences in the sample, over 15% were seen once. What was sequenced was blood. The receptors originated from a woman aged 60-75 years with Graves' ophthalmopathy. Each CDR3 is given with its conserved first and last residue. The D gene is left open where the match is weak. Clone size is given for some rows only: seen once, a few or many times, or a class if the clone is expanded.

>TRBV7-2|NA|TRBJ2-2|many
CASSFKGELFF
TGTGCCAGCAGCTTCAAGGGGGAGCTGTTTTTT
>TRBV18|NA|TRBJ2-5|few
CASSQSWYQETQYF
TGTGCCAGCTCACAAAGTTGGTACCAAGAGACCCAGTACTTC
>TRBV28|NA|TRBJ2-5|many
CASSFSAGVRTQYF
TGTGCCAGCAGTTTTTCGGCTGGGGTGAGGACCCAGTACTTC
>TRBV6-2/TRBV6-3|NA|TRBJ1-5|many
CASSYSAGRRQPQHF
TGTGCCAGCAGTTACTCGGCAGGGCGCCGCCAGCCCCAGCATTTT
>TRBV10-3|NA|TRBJ2-5|many
CAISASDRKQETQYF
TGTGCCATCAGTGCATCGGACCGCAAACAAGAGACCCAGTACTTC
>TRBV11-2|NA|TRBJ2-6|once
CAGTRGRPSGANVLTF
TGTGCCGGCACCCGAGGTCGGCCCTCTGGGGCCAACGTCCTGACTTTC
>TRBV2|TRBD2|TRBJ2-1|many
CASLASGYNEQFF
TGTGCCAGCCTGGCTAGCGGCTACAATGAGCAGTTCTTC
>TRBV28|NA|TRBJ1-2|few
CASTPGTFSSGYTF
TGTGCCAGCACCCCGGGGACTTTTTCTAGTGGCTACACCTTC
>TRBV12-3/TRBV12-4|NA|TRBJ2-2|many
CASSLSFSGELFF
TGTGCCAGCAGTTTAAGTTTTTCCGGGGAGCTGTTTTTT
>TRBV6-5|NA|TRBJ2-7|NA
CASSYNIPGHYEQYF
TGTGCCAGCAGTTACAACATACCGGGTCACTACGAGCAGTACTTC
>TRBV6-1|TRBD2|TRBJ2-1|many
CASSTLAGGPDNEQFF
TGTGCCAGCAGCACCCTTGCGGGGGGGCCGGACAATGAGCAGTTCTTC
>TRBV2|NA|TRBJ1-1|NA
CASSEAGNTEAFF
TGTGCCAGCAGTGAAGCAGGAAACACTGAAGCTTTCTTT
>TRBV11-1|NA|TRBJ1-2|NA
CASSPEGGVGYGYTF
TGTGCCAGCAGCCCCGAGGGCGGGGTTGGCTATGGCTACACCTTC
>TRBV6-1|NA|TRBJ1-2|many
CASSEGTVRGYTF
TGTGCCAGCAGTGAAGGGACAGTTCGGGGCTACACCTTC
>TRBV5-1|NA|TRBJ2-5|NA
CASSPGIIGVQETQYF
TGCGCCAGCAGCCCCGGGATTATTGGAGTCCAAGAGACCCAGTACTTC
>TRBV28|NA|TRBJ2-7|NA
CASSTIPIERGEQYF
TGTGCCAGCAGTACAATACCCATAGAGAGGGGCGAGCAGTACTTC
>TRBV28|TRBD1|TRBJ2-7|many
CASREGQGWEQYF
TGTGCCAGCAGGGAGGGACAGGGCTGGGAGCAGTACTTC
>TRBV4-3|TRBD1|TRBJ1-6|few
CASSQERQGGFASPLHF
TGCGCCAGCAGCCAAGAACGACAGGGTGGGTTTGCGTCACCCCTCCACTTT
>TRBV29-1|NA|TRBJ2-3|many
CSVEGLGGSTDTQYF
TGCAGCGTTGAGGGATTGGGCGGTAGCACAGATACGCAGTATTTT
>TRBV7-2|NA|TRBJ1-2|few
CASSQTTLGRGYTF
TGTGCCAGCAGCCAAACGACGTTGGGCCGCGGCTACACCTTC
>TRBV7-9|NA|TRBJ1-3|few
CASSLRPGAISGNTIYF
TGTGCCAGCAGCTTACGTCCAGGGGCGATCTCTGGAAACACCATATATTTT
>TRBV2|TRBD2|TRBJ2-4|many
CASSEGSGGTRYIQYF
TGTGCCAGCAGTGAGGGTAGCGGGGGGACAAGGTACATTCAGTACTTC
>TRBV20-1|TRBD1|TRBJ1-2|NA
CSARVGQGYGYTF
TGCAGTGCTAGAGTGGGACAGGGATATGGCTACACCTTC
>TRBV4-3|NA|TRBJ1-2|few
CASSPREDSNYGYTF
TGCGCCAGCAGCCCCCGGGAGGACAGTAACTATGGCTACACCTTC
>TRBV20-1|NA|TRBJ2-5|once
CSARVGITKETQYF
TGCAGTGCTAGAGTAGGGATCACAAAAGAGACTCAGTACTTC
>TRBV5-1|NA|TRBJ1-2|NA
CASSQQESPGGYTF
TGCGCCAGCAGTCAACAGGAATCCCCTGGCGGCTACACCTTC
>TRBV3-1|NA|TRBJ2-3|NA
CASSQGMVRDRTTSTDTQYF
TGTGCCAGCAGCCAAGGTATGGTACGAGACAGGACCACTAGCACAGATACGCAGTATTTT